The 21 T cell receptor beta chains reported below all come from one sample, sequenced in a study of CD8 T cells in ankylosing spondylitis. Findings and limits, study-wide: What seemed typical of ankylosing spondylitis blood was a TCR beta motif built from eight highly homologous variants.

Each CDR3 protein gets one entry after TCRdb re-called the 5' RACE reads with MiXCR. Of hundreds of thousands of distinct CDR3 sequences in the sample, approximately 11% were seen once. Antigen specificity for these receptors is unknown. The sequencing input was blood, either unsorted or a sorted T cell fraction (not recorded which). The origin of the receptors is a male donor with ankylosing spondylitis.

This chain connects TRBV9 to TRBJ2-1; the D gene is possibly TRBD2 (5 bases). The CDR3 is 13 residues long. The germline gives CDR1 SGDLS, CDR2 YYNGEE. With 0 bases removed from V and 9 bases from J, the gap between germline ends came to 10 bases. CDR3: CASSVAIEGEQFF. CDR3 bases: TGTGCCAGCAGCGTAGCAATTGAGGGTGAGCAGTTCTTC.

This clonotype was seen many times. J is TRBJ2-1 and V is TRBV5-1; no reliable D call. CDR1 is SGHRS, CDR2 YFSETQ, per germline. Trimming left V 6 bases short and J 9 bases short, with 10 bases between. This CDR3 region has 11 residues. The CDR3 nucleotides read TGCGCCAGCAAGTCCGAGGTTGAGCAGTTCTTC. It specifies CASKSEVEQFF.

The chain links TRBV29-1 to TRBJ2-3, with 9 bases that match TRBD2. This CDR3 spans 17 amino acids. The V gene's germline CDR1 is SQVTM and CDR2 ANQGSEA. V lost 7 bases to trimming and J lost 2 bases; unmatched junction nucleotides: 16. CDR3 sequence (DNA): TGCAGCGCCGTAACTATGGGGCGGGAGGGCCTCACAGATACGCAGTATTTT. Translation gives CSAVTMGREGLTDTQYF.

The table lists this clonotype with a few counts. This rearrangement joins TRBV5-1 to TRBJ2-1; D is ambiguous. This CDR3 comprises 16 residues. The V end lost 0 bases, the J end lost 7 bases, and 17 bases lay between the germline ends. Germline CDR1 and CDR2: SGHRS and YFSETQ. CDR3 residues: CASSLETCRLGNEQFF. CDR3 nucleotide sequence: TGCGCCAGCAGCTTGGAGACGTGTCGGTTGGGGAATGAGCAGTTCTTC.

This clonotype turned up a few times. The rearrangement links TRBV5-6 to TRBJ2-2, with 9 bases matching TRBD1. The CDR3 contains 13 residues. Germline V gene data show CDR1 as SGHDT and CDR2 as YYEEEE. The ends lost 6 bases at V and 5 bases at J; junction bases unmatched: 2. The DNA for the CDR3 is TGTGCCAGCAACAGGGGGCTTACCGGGGAGCTGTTTTTT. Amino acids: CASNRGLTGELFF. Full variable domain (remainder filled in from reference TRBV5-6 and TRBJ2-2): DAGVTQSPTHLIKTRGQQVTLRCSPKSGHDTVSWYQQALGQGPQFIFQYYEEEERQRGNFPDRFSGHQFPNYSSELNVNALLLGDSALYLCASNRGLTGELFFGEGSRLTVL.

This clonotype was seen a handful of times. The genes are TRBV20-1 and TRBJ1-5; 9 positions match TRBD1. V gave up 5 bases and J gave up 4 bases; unmatched junction bases: 6. CDR3 length: 14 residues. Germline values: CDR1 DFQATT, CDR2 SNEGSKA (reference sequence). The DNA of the CDR3 is TGCAGTGCTCCGACAGGGGGAAGGAATCAGCCCCAGCATTTT. It encodes CSAPTGGRNQPQHF.

This clonotype was recorded at least ten times. J is TRBJ2-5 and V is TRBV5-6; D call uncertain. The CDR3 loop spans 16 amino acids. Germline V gene data show CDR1 as SGHDT and CDR2 as YYEEEE. Trimming removed 0 bases at V and 1 base at J, with 13 bases between. For the CDR3, the DNA is TGTGCCAGCAGCTTGGCCGGCGGCAGCGTCCAAGAGACCCAGTACTTC. This codes for CASSLAGGSVQETQYF.

This clonotype occurred many times. The rearrangement uses TRBV7-9 and TRBJ2-7; D is unclear. Trimming stripped 1 base from V and 0 bases from J, with 7 bases between. Germline CDR1 is SEHNR and CDR2 is FQNEAQ (reference sequence). This CDR3 is 14 amino acids long. CDR3 sequence reads: CASSLDGSSYEQYF. The DNA for the CDR3 is TGTGCCAGCAGCTTAGACGGATCCTCCTACGAGCAGTACTTC.

This clonotype was detected only a few times. The chain has TRBV4-2 and TRBJ2-2; D remains ambiguous. The CDR3 extends over 13 amino acids. The germline gives CDR1 LGHNA, CDR2 YNFKEQ. Trimming left V 1 base short and J 7 bases short, with 7 bases between. CDR3 nucleotide sequence: TGTGCCAGCAGCCAAGGGGGAAACGGGGAGCTGTTTTTT. Translating gives CASSQGGNGELFF.

This clonotype was counted a few times. V and J are TRBV6-2 or TRBV6-3 and TRBJ2-7, with D possibly TRBD1 on 6 matching bases. This CDR3 comprises 12 residues. V lost 2 bases and J lost 7, with 9 bases in between. CDR1 is MNHEY, CDR2 SVGEGT, per germline. The CDR3 region is CASSYPQGEQYF. In nucleotides, the CDR3 is TGTGCCAGCAGTTACCCGCAGGGGGAGCAGTACTTC.

This clonotype came up many times. The chain couples TRBV12-3 or TRBV12-4 to TRBJ1-5; D not certain. V was clipped by 2 bases and J by 7 bases, with 12 bases between them. CDR3 length equals 14 residues. In DNA form, the CDR3 reads TGTGCCAGCAGTTTAAACTCTGGTAGCCAGCCCCAGCATTTT. Encoded protein: CASSLNSGSQPQHF.

This clonotype has ten or more counts. The chain employs TRBV24-1 and TRBJ2-2; TRBD2 matches at 9 bases. Germline V gene lookup returns CDR1 KGHDR and CDR2 SFDVKD. CDR3 length: 16 residues. Trimming at V came to 3 bases and at J to 5 bases, leaving 6 bases not matched to a gene. CDR3 DNA sequence: TGTGCCACCAGTGATCCTCTAGCGGGAAAAACCGGGGAGCTGTTTTTT. Its protein product is CATSDPLAGKTGELFF.

This clonotype showed up just once. J is TRBJ2-2 and V is TRBV20-1; D might be TRBD1 (5 bases). The germline V gene has CDR1 DFQATT and CDR2 SNEGSKA (reference sequence). Trimming cost V 5 bases and J 3 bases, with 10 bases left between them. The CDR3 length is 13 residues. The CDR3 loop reads CSAARDDTGELFF. CDR3 DNA: TGCAGTGCTGCCAGGGATGACACCGGGGAGCTGTTTTTT.

The rearrangement links TRBV28 to TRBJ2-3; D remains ambiguous. Germline V CDR1 and CDR2: MDHEN, SYDVKM. This CDR3 is 14 amino acids long. Trimming cost V 5 bases and J 4 bases, with 13 bases left between them. Written as DNA, the CDR3 is TGTGCCAGCAGTATCCTAGGAAGGGCAGATACGCAGTATTTT. Amino acid sequence: CASSILGRADTQYF.

A few counts support this clonotype. The chain joins TRBV20-1 to TRBJ1-4, with a tentative D call TRBD1 (6 bases). The CDR3 covers 13 residues. Germline-derived CDR1 and CDR2 are DFQATT and SNEGSKA (reference sequence). The V and J ends lost 6 bases and 8 bases respectively, with 16 bases between them. CDR3 coding DNA: TGCAGTGCCGCGGGGGGGGGCTTCGAAAAACTGTTTTTT. It codes for CSAAGGGFEKLFF.

The chain is built from TRBV7-9 and TRBJ1-2, with D uncertain. V lost 8 bases and J 6 bases, leaving 19 bases between the germline ends. Per the germline V gene, CDR1 is SEHNR and CDR2 is FQNEAQ (reference sequence). This CDR3 spans 14 amino acids. CDR3: CASFLAVGSHGYTF. The CDR3 bases are TGTGCCAGCTTCTTAGCGGTTGGGTCCCATGGCTACACCTTC.

The J gene is TRBJ2-2, the V gene TRBV20-1; D ambiguous. This CDR3 is 13 amino acids long. CDR1 and CDR2 from the germline V gene are DFQATT and SNEGSKA (reference sequence). V was shortened by 5 bases and J by 4 bases, with 11 bases between the two germline ends. CDR3 sequence (DNA): TGCAGTGCTCCTCTTCTACCCACCGGGGAGCTGTTTTTT. It codes for CSAPLLPTGELFF.

This rearrangement joins TRBV7-9 to TRBJ1-2; D remains ambiguous. CDR1 SEHNR and CDR2 FQNEAQ come from the germline V gene (reference sequence). The V gene lost 5 bases and the J gene lost 4 bases, with 11 bases spanning the gap. There are 13 residues in the CDR3. The CDR3 is CASSPLSPYGYTF. The CDR3 DNA reads TGTGCCAGCAGCCCACTGTCCCCCTATGGCTACACCTTC.

This clonotype was observed a few times. The chain couples TRBV6-2 or TRBV6-3 to TRBJ2-1; TRBD1 matches 10 bases. With V trimmed by 6 bases and J by 2 bases, 4 bases remained unmatched. The CDR3 runs to 15 residues. Germline V gene lookup returns CDR1 MNHEY and CDR2 SVGEGT. CDR3 amino acids: CASRPTGGPYNEQFF. The CDR3 region has the DNA TGTGCCAGCAGGCCGACAGGGGGCCCCTACAATGAGCAGTTCTTC.

This clonotype showed up just a few times. The chain carries TRBV6-1 and TRBJ2-1; D assignment may be TRBD1 or TRBD2 (5 bases each). This CDR3 is 18 amino acids long. V lost 7 bases to trimming and J lost 0 bases, with 22 bases between them. The germline V gene has CDR1 MNHNS and CDR2 SASEGT. CDR3 sequence: CASTSGPDSPISYNEQFF. Written as DNA, the CDR3 is TGTGCCAGCACATCGGGACCCGACTCCCCCATCTCCTACAATGAGCAGTTCTTC.

The CDR3 spells CASSQGTSGPLHF. For the CDR3, the DNA is TGTGCCAGCAGCCAGGGGACCTCAGGGCCCCTCCACTTT. The rearrangement uses TRBV25-1 and TRBJ1-6, with D perhaps TRBD1 (6 bases). CDR1 and CDR2 (germline): MGHDK, SYGVNS. CDR3 length: 13 residues. V dropped 6 bases and J dropped 13 bases, with 16 bases sitting between them. The whole variable domain, filled in from reference TRBV25-1 and TRBJ1-6, reads EADIYQTPRYLVIGTGKKITLECSQTMGHDKMYWYQQDPGMELHLIHYSYGVNSTEKGDLSSESTVSRIRTEHFPLTLESARPSHTSQYLCASSQGTSGPLHFGNGTRLTVT.